The clone carrying this T cell receptor (beta chain) has just one count. Its specificity is not known. The PCR had 60 Vbeta and 13 Jbeta primers. The data were produced by immunoSEQ multiplex PCR, yet TCRdb's version contains in-frame clones alone and is incomplete. This table has approximately 95,000 clones, around four fifths appearing once. This entry is derived from a study of cytomegalovirus exposure and HLA in healthy donors. Notes on the study in general: It was shown in a later analysis that HLA-associated TCR beta chains were more clonally expanded than other, equally common chains. Because they were indistinguishable, some V segments, including TRBV6-2 and TRBV6-3, were excluded.

This CDR3 spans 14 amino acids. CDR1 and CDR2 (germline): SGHRS, YFSETQ. All the people who gave samples were healthy bone marrow donors. Sequencing was done on a sample of PBMCs. This chain uses TRBV5-1 with TRBJ2-5; unclear D gene. The DNA end is a closer match to TRBJ2-7, so the J assignment may be wrong. The clonotype comes from a woman aged 35 to 49 in good health and CMV-seropositive. CDR3 nucleotides: TGCGCCAGCAGCTTGGATCCCCCTACCTACGAGCAGTACTTC. This translates into CASSLDPPTYEQYF.